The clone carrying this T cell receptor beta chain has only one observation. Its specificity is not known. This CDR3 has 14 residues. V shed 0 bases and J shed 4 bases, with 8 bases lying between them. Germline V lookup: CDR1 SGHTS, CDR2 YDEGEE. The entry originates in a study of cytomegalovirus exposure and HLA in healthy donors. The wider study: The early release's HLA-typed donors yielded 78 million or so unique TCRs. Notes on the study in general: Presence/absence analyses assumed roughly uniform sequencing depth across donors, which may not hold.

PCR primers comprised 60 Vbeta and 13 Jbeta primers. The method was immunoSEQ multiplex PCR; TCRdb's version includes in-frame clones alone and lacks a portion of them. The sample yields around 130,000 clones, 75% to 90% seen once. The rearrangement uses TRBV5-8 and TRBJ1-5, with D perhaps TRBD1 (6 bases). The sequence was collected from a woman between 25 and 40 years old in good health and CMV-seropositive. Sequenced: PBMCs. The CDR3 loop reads CASSLGDTNQPQHF. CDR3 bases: TGTGCCAGCAGCTTGGGGGACACTAATCAGCCCCAGCATTTT.